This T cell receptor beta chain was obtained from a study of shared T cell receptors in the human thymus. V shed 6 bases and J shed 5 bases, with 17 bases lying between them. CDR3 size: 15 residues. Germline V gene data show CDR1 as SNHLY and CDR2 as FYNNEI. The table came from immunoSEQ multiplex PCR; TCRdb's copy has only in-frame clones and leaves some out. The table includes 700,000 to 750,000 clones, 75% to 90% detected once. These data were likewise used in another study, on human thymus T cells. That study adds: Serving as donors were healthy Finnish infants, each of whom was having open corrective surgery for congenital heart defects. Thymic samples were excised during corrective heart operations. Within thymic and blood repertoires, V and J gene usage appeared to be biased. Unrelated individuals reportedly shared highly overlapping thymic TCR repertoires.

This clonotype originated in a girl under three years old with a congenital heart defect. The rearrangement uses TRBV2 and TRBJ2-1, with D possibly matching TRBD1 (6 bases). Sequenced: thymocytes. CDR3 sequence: CASSHPDSVDNEQFF. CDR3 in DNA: TGTGCCAGCAGCCATCCGGACAGCGTCGACAATGAGCAGTTCTTC.